The 3 T cell receptor beta chains listed next were all sequenced from one sample in a study of Graves' ophthalmopathy and Graves' hyperthyroidism. TCR beta CDR3 amplification used RNA transcripts. The first-round RT-PCR employed HTBI primers together with the Qiagen OneStep RT-PCR kit. A multiplex PCR was then performed as the second round. TCRdb used MiXCR to reprocess the multiplex PCR reads, holding one entry per CDR3 protein. The sample yields 200,000 to 250,000 distinct CDR3 sequences, approximately 28% seen once. Sequencing used peripheral blood. The receptors come from a man in his forties or fifties with Graves' ophthalmopathy.

DNA of the CDR3: TGTGCCAGCCGGATCTACACAGGAACGAACACTGAAGCTTTCTTT. Translated, it gives CASRIYTGTNTEAFF. V usage is TRBV7-8 and J usage is TRBJ1-1; a possible D gene is TRBD1 (5 bases). Trimming left V 8 bases short and J 1 base short, with 17 bases between. CDR1 is SGHVS and CDR2 is FQNEAQ in the germline V gene. The length of the CDR3 is 15 residues.

This sequence joins TRBV6-1 and TRBJ1-1; D ambiguous. CDR1 and CDR2 (germline): MNHNS, SASEGT. Trimming shortened V by 3 bases and J by 0 bases, and 11 bases separated the two germline ends. The CDR3 extends over 15 amino acids. The CDR3 protein is CASSEVAGVNTEAFF. In DNA form, the CDR3 reads TGTGCCAGCAGTGAGGTAGCCGGGGTGAACACTGAAGCTTTCTTT.

In its sample, this clonotype was seen many times. The chain has TRBV7-2 and TRBJ2-7; 8 bases match TRBD1. The CDR3 covers 15 residues. Germline lookup yields CDR1 SGHTA and CDR2 FQGNSA. Unmatched junction bases numbered 7, after V lost 5 bases and J lost 1 base. The DNA of the CDR3 is TGTGCCAGCAGCACCGGGACAGGCGTATCCTACGAGCAGTACTTC. This codes for CASSTGTGVSYEQYF.